The 20 T cell receptor beta chains given below trace back to one sample, sequenced in a study of technical replicates of blood from a few donors. Here immunoSEQ multiplex PCR was the method, and the copy in TCRdb shows in-frame clones only, minus some. The sample has tens of thousands of clones; around nine tenths are singletons. The specimen was PBMCs. The receptors originated from a human donor in good health. Some clones in this sample may be carry-over from other donors' samples.

To note about this clone: Its ends do not fully match the called genes, so a read error is possible. The chain carries TRBV7-3 and TRBJ2-7; TRBD2 agrees at 7 bases. This CDR3 comprises 14 residues. Germline lookup yields CDR1 SGHTA and CDR2 FQGTGA. The CDR3: CASSLTGGGDEQYF. Here the CDR3 DNA reads TGTGCCAGCAGCCTAACGGGAGGTGGGGACGAGCAGTACTTC.

This clone turned up a few times. This chain joins TRBV6-6 and TRBJ2-1; a possible D gene is TRBD1 (5 bases). This CDR3 has 15 amino acids. From germline, CDR1 is MNHNY and CDR2 SVGAGI (reference sequence). V gave up 5 bases and J gave up 2 bases, with 13 bases separating them. In nucleotides, the CDR3 is TGTGCCAGCAGTCCCTCAGGGAAAACCTACAATGAGCAGTTCTTC. Protein: CASSPSGKTYNEQFF.

The CDR3 sequence: CASSSDRGLRTGELFF. CDR3 DNA sequence: TGTGCCAGCAGCTCCGACAGGGGTTTGCGGACCGGGGAGCTGTTTTTT. This chain joins TRBV7-9 and TRBJ2-2, with TRBD1 matching over 8 bases. The CDR3 is 16 residues long. The germline V gene encodes CDR1 SEHNR and CDR2 FQNEAQ (reference sequence). The trim removed 4 bases at V and 5 bases at J, leaving 9 bases unmatched.

CDR3 amino acids: CASSLNRGQGYGYTF. Written as DNA, the CDR3 is TGTGCCAGCAGCCTCAACCGCGGACAGGGGTATGGCTACACCTTC. The chain links TRBV7-9 to TRBJ1-2, with TRBD1 matching 9 bases. The CDR3 has 15 amino acids. Losses at the gene ends were 5 bases for V and 5 bases for J; bases not matched to a gene: 9. CDR1 and CDR2 from the germline V gene are SEHNR and FQNEAQ (reference sequence).

The CDR3 DNA sequence: TGTGCCAGCAGCCGACAGTTCTCTGGGGCCAACGTCCTGACTTTC. This gives the protein CASSRQFSGANVLTF. The chain recombines TRBV6-5 with TRBJ2-6; possibly TRBD1 for D (5 bases). Germline V gene lookup returns CDR1 MNHEY and CDR2 SVGAGI. The CDR3 is 15 amino acids. The V end was cut by 6 bases, the J end by 0 bases, with 9 bases between.

This chain joins TRBV4-1 and TRBJ1-2, with D perhaps TRBD1 (6 bases). Trimming removed 5 bases from V and 10 bases from J, with 14 bases in between. The CDR3 has 12 residues. Per the germline V gene, CDR1 is MGHRA and CDR2 is YSYEKL. Written as DNA, the CDR3 is TGCGCCAGCAGCGGAGGGGGGGAGCCCTACACCTTC. Translated: CASSGGGEPYTF.

The J gene is TRBJ2-7, the V gene TRBV4-2, with D uncertain. Germline V lookup: CDR1 LGHNA, CDR2 YNFKEQ. The CDR3 runs 14 residues. The ends were cut back, 0 bases at V and 8 bases at J, with 14 bases in the middle. The DNA for the CDR3 is TGTGCCAGCAGCCAAGATCGAGAGGCCATCCAGCAGTACTTC. Translated: CASSQDREAIQQYF.

This rearrangement joins TRBV4-3 to TRBJ2-2; a weak D match, TRBD1 (5 bases). In germline, CDR1 is LGHNA, CDR2 YSLEER. The CDR3 loop spans 15 amino acids. Trimming pared 0 bases from V and 4 bases from J, leaving 9 bases between. CDR3 sequence: CASSQDRAATGELFF. CDR3 in DNA: TGCGCCAGCAGCCAAGACAGGGCGGCCACCGGGGAGCTGTTTTTT.

The chain couples TRBV5-1 to TRBJ2-3, with 8 bases that match TRBD2. This CDR3 is 14 amino acids long. The germline gives CDR1 SGHRS, CDR2 YFSETQ. With 2 bases clipped from V and 5 bases from J, the junction kept 4 bases outside the gene matches. The CDR3 here is CASSFGGAGDTQYF. The CDR3 nucleotides are TGCGCCAGCAGCTTCGGGGGGGCTGGAGATACGCAGTATTTT.

The CDR3 is CASSLRPTGGVNTGELFF. CDR3 in DNA: TGTGCCAGCAGCCTCCGCCCCACGGGCGGGGTCAACACCGGGGAGCTGTTTTTT. V and J are TRBV4-2 and TRBJ2-2; possibly TRBD2 for D (6 bases). V was cut by 4 bases and J by 2 bases, with 20 bases left in between. The CDR3 contains 18 residues. In germline, CDR1 is LGHNA, CDR2 YNFKEQ.

V usage is TRBV18 and J usage is TRBJ1-4; D not resolved. Germline CDR1 and CDR2: KGHSH and LQKENI. Trimming took 6 bases from V and 5 from J, leaving 16 bases between them. There are 15 residues in the CDR3. For the CDR3, the DNA is TGTGCCAGCTCCCGCGCAGGCACGTCAAATGAAAAACTGTTTTTT. Amino acids: CASSRAGTSNEKLFF.

This clone was counted only a few times. The DNA for the CDR3 is TGTGCCAGCAGCTTGGAACCGGGACAGGGGACCTACGAGCAGTACTTC. Protein: CASSLEPGQGTYEQYF. This chain joins TRBV5-4 and TRBJ2-7; TRBD1 matches at 10 bases. This CDR3 spans 16 amino acids. Germline assignment: CDR1 SGHNT and CDR2 YYREEE (reference sequence). Trimming at V came to 0 bases and at J to 2 bases, leaving 5 bases not matched to a gene.

The chain is built from TRBV6-5 and TRBJ2-1; 9 bases are a match to TRBD2. The CDR3 is 13 amino acids. Germline CDR1 and CDR2: MNHEY and SVGAGI. With 7 bases clipped from V and 5 bases from J, the junction kept 3 bases outside the gene matches. The CDR3 sequence: CASTRGRDNEQFF. The CDR3, as DNA: TGTGCCAGCACTCGCGGGAGGGACAATGAGCAGTTCTTC.

The chain joins TRBV4-1 to TRBJ2-7; 12 positions agree with TRBD1. The CDR3 covers 17 residues. V gave up 4 bases and J gave up 3 bases; unmatched junction bases: 10. Per germline, CDR1 MGHRA and CDR2 YSYEKL. The CDR3 protein is CASSPRSGTGGVYEQYF. The CDR3 DNA follows: TGCGCCAGCAGCCCCCGTTCAGGGACAGGGGGCGTCTACGAGCAGTACTTC.

CDR3 DNA sequence: TGTGCCAGCAGCGTAGGTGGGTTGAGGGCGGGGGGGCCTGATACGCAGTATTTT. Protein sequence: CASSVGGLRAGGPDTQYF. The chain carries TRBV9 and TRBJ2-3; 9 positions agree with TRBD2. From germline, CDR1 is SGDLS and CDR2 YYNGEE. The CDR3 extends over 18 amino acids. The ends lost 0 bases at V and 6 bases at J; junction bases unmatched: 14. The complete variable domain, with remaining parts taken from reference TRBV9 and TRBJ2-3, reads DSGVTQTPKHLITATGQRVTLRCSPRSGDLSVYWYQQSLDQGLQFLIQYYNGEERAKGNILERFSAQQFPDLHSELNLSSLELGDSALYFCASSVGGLRAGGPDTQYFGPGTRLTVL.

The chain uses TRBV5-1 and TRBJ2-7; 11 bases map to TRBD1. CDR3 size: 16 residues. V lost 1 base and J lost 7; bases outside the gene matches: 10. Germline V gene data show CDR1 as SGHRS and CDR2 as YFSETQ. CDR3 residues: CASSLKPGQGAREQYF. The CDR3 region has the DNA TGCGCCAGCAGCTTGAAGCCAGGACAGGGGGCTCGTGAGCAGTACTTC.

The V and J genes are TRBV10-3 and TRBJ2-5; a weak D match, TRBD2 (5 bases). Trimming pared 4 bases from V and 7 bases from J, leaving 16 bases between. Germline values: CDR1 ENHRY, CDR2 SYGVKD. The CDR3 covers 14 residues. CDR3 protein: CAISGAGEMGTQYF. For the CDR3, the DNA is TGTGCCATCAGTGGGGCCGGGGAGATGGGGACCCAGTACTTC.

CDR3 DNA: TGTGCCAGCAGCTTCTCCACAGATACGCAGTATTTT. The encoded protein is CASSFSTDTQYF. This chain links TRBV7-2 with TRBJ2-3; D not certain. V dropped 3 bases and J dropped 2 bases, with 3 bases sitting between them. Per germline, CDR1 SGHTA and CDR2 FQGNSA. CDR3 length equals 12 residues.

The chain links TRBV20-1 to TRBJ2-1; D uncertain. The ends were cut back, 4 bases at V and 3 bases at J, with 4 bases in the middle. Per germline, CDR1 DFQATT and CDR2 SNEGSKA (reference sequence). The CDR3 runs to 11 residues. The CDR3 bases are TGCAGTGCTAATAACTACAATGAGCAGTTCTTC. This gives the protein CSANNYNEQFF.

The CDR3 coding sequence is TGTGCCACCAGCAGAGTTAATAGGGGTGAGACCCAGTACTTC. Amino acids: CATSRVNRGETQYF. The genes are TRBV15 and TRBJ2-5; perhaps TRBD1 as D (5 bases). V lost 1 base to trimming and J lost 5 bases, with 11 bases between them. The CDR3 totals 14 residues. Germline V gives CDR1 LNHNV, CDR2 YYDKDF (reference sequence).